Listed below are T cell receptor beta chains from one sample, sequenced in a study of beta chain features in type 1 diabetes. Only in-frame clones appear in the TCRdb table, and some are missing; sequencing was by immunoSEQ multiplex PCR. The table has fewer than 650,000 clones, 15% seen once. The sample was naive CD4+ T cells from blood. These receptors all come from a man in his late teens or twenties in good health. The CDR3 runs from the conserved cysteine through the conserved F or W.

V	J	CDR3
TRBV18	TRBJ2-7	CASSPLASYEQYF
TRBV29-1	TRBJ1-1	CRAGQYVSEAFF
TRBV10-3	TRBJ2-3	CAISGGTGDTQYF
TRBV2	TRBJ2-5	CASSADQGRQETQYF
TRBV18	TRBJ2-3	CASSNGLTDTQYF
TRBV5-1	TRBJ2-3	CASSLSGRTTDTQYF
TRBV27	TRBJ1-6	CASSTRQRYKSPLHF
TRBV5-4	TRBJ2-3	CASSPEGTISYTQYF
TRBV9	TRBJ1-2	CASSVGRVGDGYTF
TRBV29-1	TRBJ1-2	CSAGTGPNYGYTF
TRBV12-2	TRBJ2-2	CASRPTAGSNTGELFF
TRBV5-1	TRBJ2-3	CASSLEYAGSADTQYF
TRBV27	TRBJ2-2	CASSLSWGIAGELFF
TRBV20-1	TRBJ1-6	CSASRRPLHF
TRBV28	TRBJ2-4	CASSWGTIAKNIQYF
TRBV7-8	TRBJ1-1	CASSLVLVGMNTEAFF
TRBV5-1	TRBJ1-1	CASSRSDNTEAFF
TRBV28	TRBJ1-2	CASRGQGYGYTF
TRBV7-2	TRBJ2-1	CASSLLAEQFF
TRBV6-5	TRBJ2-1	CASEGGNYNEQFF
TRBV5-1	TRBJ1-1	CASSLQGGNTEAFF
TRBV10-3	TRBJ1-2	CAISPQAYGYTF
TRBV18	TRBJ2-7	CASSPPGLAGYEQYF
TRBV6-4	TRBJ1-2	CARDREFDGYTF
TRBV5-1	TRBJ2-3	CASSLPREGGVASTDTQYF
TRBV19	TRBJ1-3	CASTLRRPLGSGNTIYF
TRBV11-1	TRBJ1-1	CASSRTGGRTEAFF
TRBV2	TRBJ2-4	CASQKGYIAKNIQYF
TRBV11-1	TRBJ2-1	CASSLTSGGASEQFF
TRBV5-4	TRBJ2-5	CASSLGQRGETQYF
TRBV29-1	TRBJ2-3	CSGSRDRVADTQYF